Described below is a single TCR beta chain sequence and its context. The antigen this receptor binds is unknown. No base quality values were provided; no much bigger clone lies one nucleotide off. The data were taken from a study of identical twins (dated by TCRdb to 2016 to 2017). About the investigation overall: To test whether fetal clonotypes persist, this study deep-sequenced TCR alpha and beta repertoires from monozygotic twins, from unrelated adults of various ages, and from cord blood. To rule out contamination, the twin experiments were replicated at different times with different library preparation protocols. Study-wide findings and limitations: Fewer insertions were carried by abundant cord blood beta clonotypes; a weaker similar trend was observed in young adult naive repertoires, while no such trend was observed in memory repertoires. Invariant T cells such as MAIT and iNKT could partly confound zero-insertion analyses, though diverse VJ usage argued against this for most clonotypes. Compared with coincidental sharing between unrelated individuals, out-of-frame TCR alpha sequences shared between twins had an excess of sequences with low generation probability. A weaker excess of twin sharing was found in beta out-of-frame sequences because the signal-to-noise ratio was lowered by fewer shared sequences. Conclusions relied on cross-sectional statistical analysis, since the same donors could not be followed over many years. In monozygotic twins, out-of-frame TCR alpha sharing was systematically underestimated by recombination models, although the models agreed with sharing between unrelated individuals.

The library relied on 5' RACE. Sequencing instrument: Illumina HiSeq 2000. Template switching added a universal primer binding site, and the final cDNA carried a unique molecular identifier that allowed TCR cDNA molecules to be counted accurately. Specific primers in the conserved constant-segment region were used to synthesize first-strand cDNA for the TCR alpha and beta chains. To control for contamination, every cDNA library carried two barcodes: a SMART-Mk sample barcode plus Illumina barcodes. TruSeq adapter sequences, together with Illumina sample barcodes, were added in two successive PCR steps. TCR alpha and beta cDNA libraries were sequenced on the Illumina HiSeq platform with custom primers. Turning to the authors' computational methods: MiGEC was used to process raw reads and extract unique molecular identifiers, and MiXCR was used to find CDR3 positions. For each individual, recombination models were inferred using an EM algorithm with the repgenHMM and IGoR tools. Shared clonotype analysis was performed with the tcR package in R, normalizing sharing by the product of cloneset sizes. To study raw recombination without the effects of thymic and clonal selection, out-of-frame nonproductive sequences were analyzed. The public reads were quality trimmed at Q25 with fastp and then assembled into clones with MiXCR by TCRdb, keeping productive beta chains. Rows are unified per CDR3 protein, each entry keeping the most common DNA and genes. TCRdb assigned the V and J calls; the authors' analysis was not used. For this sample the table gives hundreds of thousands of distinct CDR3 sequences, of which over 9% were detected only once. 6% to 9% of the sample lies in the top ten.

Sequences SEHNR (CDR1) and FQNEAQ (CDR2) are obtained from the germline V gene (reference sequence). CDR3 length: 12 amino acids, cysteine to phenylalanine. The sequence is cut down to CDR3 DNA, 36 bases in frame from base 1. V is pruned by 8 bases and J by 3 bases, leaving 3 bases of the junction without a gene match. Only healthy Caucasian donors were included. The twin cohort consisted of three pairs of female monozygotic twins, all aged about 18 to 29 years. CD4+ and CD8+ T cell populations were isolated with positive isolation kits from Invitrogen. The same sample was also studied in work on yellow fever vaccine responses in identical twins. As the second paper documents: The authors reported that the T cell response to vaccination in identical twins appeared partly convergent and partly personalized. Focusing on identical twins, the study followed the T cell clones that responded to the vaccine, and did so with precision.

This clonotype was sampled from a woman aged 18-29 years in good health. The receptor chain draws on TRBV7-9 and TRBJ2-7; TRBD1 aligns with 8 central bases. The sample comprised CD8+ T cells sorted from blood. The DNA sequence is as follows: TGTGCCAGCCGCGGGACAGGCTACGAGCAGTACTTC. The translation is CASRGTGYEQYF.